The 6 T cell receptor beta chains reported below all come from one sample, sequenced in a study of cytomegalovirus exposure and HLA in healthy donors. Vbeta (60) and Jbeta (13) primers were used in the PCR. The repertoire was sequenced with immunoSEQ multiplex PCR; TCRdb's copy has only in-frame clones and lacks some. The repertoire has roughly 120,000 clones, 65% to 75% of them found once; the top ten carry 4.2%. The specimen sequenced was PBMCs. These receptors were collected from a woman between 45 and 60 years old in good health and CMV-seropositive.

V gene TRBV7-9 combines with J gene TRBJ2-5; TRBD2 might be the D (6 bases). Germline assignment: CDR1 SEHNR and CDR2 FQNEAQ (reference sequence). The CDR3 runs to 15 residues. The V and J ends lost 5 bases and 2 bases respectively, with 15 bases between them. CDR3 residues: CASSPRAGRQETQYF. CDR3 coding DNA: TGTGCCAGCAGCCCGAGGGCGGGGAGACAAGAGACCCAGTACTTC. The full variable domain, rest sourced from reference TRBV7-9 and TRBJ2-5, is DTGVSQNPRHKITKRGQNVTFRCDPISEHNRLYWYRQTLGQGPEFLTYFQNEAQLEKSRLLSDRFSAERPKGSFSTLEIQRTEQGDSAMYLCASSPRAGRQETQYFGPGTRLLVL.

V gene TRBV29-1 combines with J gene TRBJ2-3; D is possibly TRBD1 (5 bases). Germline CDR1 and CDR2: SQVTM and ANQGSEA. Trimming took off 1 base at V and 3 bases at J, with 11 bases between the two ends. This CDR3 contains 14 residues. CDR3 sequence: CSVEGGQETDTQYF. The CDR3 DNA sequence: TGCAGCGTTGAAGGAGGACAAGAAACAGATACGCAGTATTTT.

The chain uses TRBV5-4 and TRBJ2-5, with TRBD2 as a possible D gene (5 bases). The J call could be wrong; TRBJ2-7 is a better fit for the DNA end. The CDR3 loop spans 14 amino acids. Germline CDR1 SGHNT, CDR2 YYREEE (reference sequence). This CDR3 reads CASRPDTAGYEQYF. DNA of the CDR3: TGTGCCAGCAGACCCGATACGGCGGGCTACGAGCAGTACTTC.

This clone was detected once. This chain joins TRBV19 and TRBJ1-5, with 7 bases fitting TRBD1. The CDR3 contains 14 residues. V lost 5 bases to trimming and J lost 4 bases; unmatched junction nucleotides: 5. Germline V gene lookup returns CDR1 LNHDA and CDR2 SQIVND (reference sequence). CDR3 DNA sequence: TGTGCCAGTAGTGGGGGGACAGCTAATCAGCCCCAGCATTTT. It is translated as CASSGGTANQPQHF.

The chain recombines TRBV7-6 with TRBJ2-5; 11 nucleotides match TRBD2. There are 19 residues in the CDR3. The germline gives CDR1 SGHVS, CDR2 FNYEAQ. V gave up 0 bases and J gave up 6 bases; unmatched junction bases: 15. The CDR3 DNA sequence: TGTGCCAGCAGCTTAGCTTGGACTAGCGGGCTCCGGGTTCAACAGACCCAGTACTTC. Amino acids: CASSLAWTSGLRVQQTQYF.

CDR3 bases: TGTGCCAGCAGTTTTCGGTATCAGCCCCAGCATTTT. It yields the protein CASSFRYQPQHF. This chain links TRBV28 with TRBJ1-5, with no clear D. Trimming took 3 bases from V and 5 from J, leaving 5 bases between them. The CDR3 contains 12 residues. Germline lookup yields CDR1 MDHEN and CDR2 SYDVKM.